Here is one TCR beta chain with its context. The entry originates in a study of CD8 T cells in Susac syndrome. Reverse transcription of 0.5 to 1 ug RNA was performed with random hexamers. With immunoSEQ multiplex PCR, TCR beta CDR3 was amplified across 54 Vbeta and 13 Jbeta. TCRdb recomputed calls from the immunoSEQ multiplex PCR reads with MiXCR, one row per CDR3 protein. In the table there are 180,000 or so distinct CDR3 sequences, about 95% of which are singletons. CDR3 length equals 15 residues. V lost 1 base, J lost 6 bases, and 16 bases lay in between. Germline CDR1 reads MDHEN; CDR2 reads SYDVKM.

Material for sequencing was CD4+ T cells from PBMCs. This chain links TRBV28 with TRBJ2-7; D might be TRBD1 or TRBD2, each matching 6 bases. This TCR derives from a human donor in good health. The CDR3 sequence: CASSLSGAQGFEQYF. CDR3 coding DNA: TGTGCCAGCAGTTTATCGGGGGCGCAGGGTTTCGAGCAGTACTTC.